Here is one TCR beta chain with its context. The specificity of this receptor is unknown. No much larger clone is present one base from it, and per-base qualities are unavailable. This record belongs to a study of blood T cell repertoires in COVID-19 (dated by TCRdb to about 2020). In the study overall: Samples covering the acute and convalescent phases of COVID-19 were provided by collaborators in the United States, Italy and Spain. The samples were drawn from the first 160 participants of the ongoing ImmuneRACE study and from 950 to 1,500 subjects provided by 6 global collaborators. Where available, HLA class I and class II types were taken from metadata supplied by the sample provider and were not determined by assay-based typing. Deeply sampled blood TCRbeta repertoires from subjects exposed to, actively infected with, or recovered from COVID-19 were included in the dataset. The sample metadata nearly always contained a de-identified subject ID, COVID-19 status, age in years and sex. The repertoires were made available in a free public database intended to serve as a resource for research on the immune response to SARS-CoV-2. The material from the prospective study consisted of cDNA or gDNA derived from T cells, B-cell-depleted T cells, or PBMCs. Results the study describes overall, beyond this receptor: Clinical and demographic metadata were provided uncurated, with the amount varying by source and participant.

Whole blood was collected in K2EDTA tubes by collaborating institutions according to the institutions' own protocols. For TCRbeta analysis, collaborators shipped samples in one of three forms: frozen whole blood, isolated PBMCs, or DNA extracted from either of those sample types. TCRbeta CDR3 regions were amplified from genomic DNA by means of the immunoSEQ Assay, a bias-controlled multiplex PCR. The authors processed their data as follows. Nucleated cell counts per sample were estimated from amplification of reference gene primers within the assay. To quantify the absolute abundance of each unique TCRbeta CDR3 rearrangement, sequence reads were collapsed and filtered. For each sample, productive Simpson clonality was calculated as the square root of Simpson's diversity index across productive rearrangements. TCRdb limited this immuneACCESS table to in-frame rearrangements with V and J called. A share of clones is missing; checked studies link under half to unresolved V genes, and the rest is unexplained. The V and J calls and clone size come from that table; D and trimming were worked out from the DNA. The sample has 80,000 to 100,000 clones on record, more than 65% of them singletons. Of the sample, less than 4.5% falls within the top ten clones.

According to the germline V gene, CDR1 reads KGHSH and CDR2 reads LQKENI. From the cysteine up to the phenylalanine, the CDR3 has a length of 13 residues. The kept DNA is CDR3 alone, 39 bases in frame from the first base. After removal of 5 bases from V and 9 bases from J, the junction retains 7 bases not matched to a gene. The chain is made from TRBV18 and TRBJ1-5; the junction holds 7 bases that match TRBD1. Sequenced input: peripheral blood. The receptor was derived from a man aged 55-75 years with acute or convalescent COVID-19. DNA sequence: TGTGCCAGCTCAGTGGACAGGCGGGGGCCCCAGCATTTT. Its coded protein is CASSVDRRGPQHF.